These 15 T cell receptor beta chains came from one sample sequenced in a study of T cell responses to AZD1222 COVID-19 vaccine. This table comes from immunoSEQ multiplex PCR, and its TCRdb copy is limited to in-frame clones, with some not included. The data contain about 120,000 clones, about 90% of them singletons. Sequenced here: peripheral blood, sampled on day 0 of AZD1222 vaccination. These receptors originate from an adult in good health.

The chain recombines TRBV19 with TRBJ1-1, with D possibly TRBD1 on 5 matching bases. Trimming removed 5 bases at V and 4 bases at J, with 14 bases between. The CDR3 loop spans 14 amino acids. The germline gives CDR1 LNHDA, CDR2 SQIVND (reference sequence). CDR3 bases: TGTGCCAGTAGTGTTCACCCGAGGGGCACTGAAGCTTTCTTT. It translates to CASSVHPRGTEAFF.

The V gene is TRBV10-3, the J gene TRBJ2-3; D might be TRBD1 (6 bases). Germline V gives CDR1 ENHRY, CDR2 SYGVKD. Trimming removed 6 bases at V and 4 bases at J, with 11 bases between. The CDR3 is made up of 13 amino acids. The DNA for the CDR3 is TGTGCCATCAGCGACAGGAGGTCAGATACGCAGTATTTT. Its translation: CAISDRRSDTQYF.

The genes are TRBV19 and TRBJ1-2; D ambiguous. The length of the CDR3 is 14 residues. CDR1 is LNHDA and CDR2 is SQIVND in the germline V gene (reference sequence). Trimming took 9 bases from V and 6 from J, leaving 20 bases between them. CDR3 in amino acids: CASRLSPAINGYTF. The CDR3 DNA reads TGTGCCAGCAGACTGAGCCCCGCTATTAATGGCTACACCTTC. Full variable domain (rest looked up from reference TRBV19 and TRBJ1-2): DGGITQSPKYLFRKEGQNVTLSCEQNLNHDAMYWYRQDPGQGLRLIYYSQIVNDFQKGDIAEGYSVSREKKESFPLTVTSAQKNPTAFYLCASRLSPAINGYTFGSGTRLTVV.

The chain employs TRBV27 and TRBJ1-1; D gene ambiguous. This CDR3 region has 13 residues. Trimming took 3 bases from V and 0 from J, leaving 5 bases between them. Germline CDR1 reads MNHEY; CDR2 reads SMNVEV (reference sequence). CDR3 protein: CASSLWLNTEAFF. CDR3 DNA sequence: TGTGCCAGCAGTTTGTGGCTGAACACTGAAGCTTTCTTT.

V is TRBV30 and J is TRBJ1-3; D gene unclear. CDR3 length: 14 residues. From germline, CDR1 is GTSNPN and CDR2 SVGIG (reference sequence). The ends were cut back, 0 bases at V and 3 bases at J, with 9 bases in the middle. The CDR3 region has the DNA TGTGCCTGGAGTGTCGGACTGAGTGGAAACACCATATATTTT. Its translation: CAWSVGLSGNTIYF.

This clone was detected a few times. The chain's CDR3 is CSATPSYEQYF. In DNA form, the CDR3 reads TGCAGTGCCACTCCTTCCTACGAGCAGTACTTC. This chain uses TRBV20-1 with TRBJ2-7; D is undetermined. The V end lost 6 bases, the J end lost 1 base, and 7 bases lay between the germline ends. CDR1 is DFQATT and CDR2 is SNEGSKA in the germline V gene (reference sequence). The CDR3 has 11 residues.

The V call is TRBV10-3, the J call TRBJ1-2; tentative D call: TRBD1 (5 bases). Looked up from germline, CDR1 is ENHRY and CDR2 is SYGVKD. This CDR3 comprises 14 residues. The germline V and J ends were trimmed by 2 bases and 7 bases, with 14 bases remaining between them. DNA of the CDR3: TGTGCCATCAGTGAGCTGGTAGGGGAAGGTGGCTACACCTTC. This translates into CAISELVGEGGYTF.

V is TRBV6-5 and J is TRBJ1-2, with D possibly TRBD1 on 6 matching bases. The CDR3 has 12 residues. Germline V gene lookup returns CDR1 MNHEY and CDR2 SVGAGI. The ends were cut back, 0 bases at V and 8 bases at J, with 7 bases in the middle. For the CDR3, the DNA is TGTGCCAGCAGTTACTCGACAGGAGGCTACACCTTC. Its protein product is CASSYSTGGYTF.

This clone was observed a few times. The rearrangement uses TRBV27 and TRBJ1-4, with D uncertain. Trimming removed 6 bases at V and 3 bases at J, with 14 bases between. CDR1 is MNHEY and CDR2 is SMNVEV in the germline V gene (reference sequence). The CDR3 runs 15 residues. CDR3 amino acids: CASSPKSVSNEKLFF. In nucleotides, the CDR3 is TGTGCCAGCAGCCCAAAGTCCGTCTCTAATGAAAAACTGTTTTTT. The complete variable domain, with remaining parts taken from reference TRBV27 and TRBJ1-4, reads EAQVTQNPRYLITVTGKKLTVTCSQNMNHEYMSWYRQDPGLGLRQIYYSMNVEVTDKGDVPEGYKVSRKEKRNFPLILESPSPNQTSLYFCASSPKSVSNEKLFFGSGTQLSVL.

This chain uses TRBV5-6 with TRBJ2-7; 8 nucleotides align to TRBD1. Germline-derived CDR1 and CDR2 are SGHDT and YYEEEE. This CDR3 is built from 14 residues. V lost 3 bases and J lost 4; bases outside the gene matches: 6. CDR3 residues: CASSWPGQVYEQYF. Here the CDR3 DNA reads TGTGCCAGCAGCTGGCCGGGACAGGTTTACGAGCAGTACTTC. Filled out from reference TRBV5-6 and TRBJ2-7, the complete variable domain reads DAGVTQSPTHLIKTRGQQVTLRCSPKSGHDTVSWYQQALGQGPQFIFQYYEEEERQRGNFPDRFSGHQFPNYSSELNVNALLLGDSALYLCASSWPGQVYEQYFGPGTRLTVT.

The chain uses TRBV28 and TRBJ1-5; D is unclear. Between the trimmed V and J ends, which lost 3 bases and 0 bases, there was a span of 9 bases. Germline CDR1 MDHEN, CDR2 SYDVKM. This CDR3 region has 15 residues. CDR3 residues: CASSFSLTSNQPQHF. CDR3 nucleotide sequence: TGTGCCAGCAGTTTCTCCCTGACTAGCAATCAGCCCCAGCATTTT.

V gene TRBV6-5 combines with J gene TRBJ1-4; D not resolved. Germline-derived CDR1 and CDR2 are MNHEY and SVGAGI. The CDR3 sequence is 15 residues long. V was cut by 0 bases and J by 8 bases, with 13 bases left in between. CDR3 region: CASSYSGMLGEKLFF. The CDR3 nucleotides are TGTGCCAGCAGTTACTCAGGCATGCTCGGAGAAAAACTGTTTTTT.

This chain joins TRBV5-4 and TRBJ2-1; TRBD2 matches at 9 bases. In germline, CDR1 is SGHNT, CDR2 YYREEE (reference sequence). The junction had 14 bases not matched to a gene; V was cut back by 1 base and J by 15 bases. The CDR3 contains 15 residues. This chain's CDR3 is CASSLLSSGTPMLFF. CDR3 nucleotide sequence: TGTGCCAGCAGCTTGTTGTCTAGCGGGACCCCTATGCTGTTCTTC.

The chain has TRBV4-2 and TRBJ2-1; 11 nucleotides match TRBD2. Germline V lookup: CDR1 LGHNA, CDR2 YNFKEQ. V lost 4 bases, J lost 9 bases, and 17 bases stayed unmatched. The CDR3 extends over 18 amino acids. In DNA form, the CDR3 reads TGTGCCAGCAGCCCACGGAGTTTGGATAGCGGGGGGGCCGCTGAGCAGTTCTTC. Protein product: CASSPRSLDSGGAAEQFF.

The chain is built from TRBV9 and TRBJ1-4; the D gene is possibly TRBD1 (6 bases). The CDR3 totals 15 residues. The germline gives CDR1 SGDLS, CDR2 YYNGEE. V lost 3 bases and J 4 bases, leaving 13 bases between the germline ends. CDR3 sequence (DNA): TGTGCCAGCAGCGGCGGACAGTGGAATAATGAAAAACTGTTTTTT. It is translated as CASSGGQWNNEKLFF.